This passage covers 7 T cell receptor beta chains from one sample sequenced in a study of beta chain features in type 1 diabetes. Their recognized antigens are unknown. Of the isolated RNA, all was reverse transcribed, and so the sequenced material was expressed TCRB transcripts. Here immunoSEQ multiplex PCR was the method, and the copy in TCRdb shows in-frame clones only, minus some. The sample includes around 600,000 clones, approximately 13% of them seen just once. Overall study results and limits: Shortening of TCRB CDR3s, moderate but significant, appeared in all four CD4+ subsets of Type 1 diabetes patients.

The sequenced sample consisted of naive CD4+ T cells from blood. The receptors derive from a man aged 30 to 45 with type 1 diabetes.

The chain links TRBV19 to TRBJ2-1, with 11 positions matching TRBD2. From germline, CDR1 is LNHDA and CDR2 SQIVND (reference sequence). V was pared by 4 bases and J by 0 bases, with 5 bases of the junction left unmatched. The CDR3 extends over 17 amino acids. DNA of the CDR3: TGTGCCAGTAGTACTAGCGGGGGGATGAGCTCCTACAATGAGCAGTTCTTC. It translates to CASSTSGGMSSYNEQFF.

This chain connects TRBV4-2 to TRBJ2-4; TRBD1 aligns across 9 bases. The germline gives CDR1 LGHNA, CDR2 YNFKEQ. The CDR3 contains 15 residues. Losses at the gene ends were 0 bases for V and 8 bases for J; bases not matched to a gene: 5. CDR3 sequence: CASSQDGTGTDIQYF. The CDR3, as DNA: TGTGCCAGCAGCCAAGACGGGACAGGGACGGACATTCAGTACTTC.

The V gene is TRBV9, the J gene TRBJ2-2, with D possibly TRBD2 on 6 matching bases. The CDR3 sequence is 14 residues long. Germline lookup yields CDR1 SGDLS and CDR2 YYNGEE. Trimming pared 2 bases from V and 5 bases from J, leaving 10 bases between. CDR3 sequence reads: CASSVLGRTGELFF. The CDR3 nucleotides read TGTGCCAGCAGCGTGCTTGGGAGGACCGGGGAGCTGTTTTTT.

CDR3: CASSLVSGRGVHEQYF. CDR3 in DNA: TGTGCCAGCAGCTTAGTGTCTGGCAGGGGGGTCCACGAGCAGTACTTC. This rearrangement joins TRBV7-9 to TRBJ2-7; maybe TRBD1 (7 bases). Trimming took 1 base from V and 5 from J, leaving 18 bases between them. The CDR3 runs 16 residues. Germline V lookup: CDR1 SEHNR, CDR2 FQNEAQ (reference sequence).

This clone was picked up a small number of times. The chain has TRBV18 and TRBJ2-1, with D perhaps TRBD1 (6 bases). V gave up 3 bases and J gave up 1 base, with 13 bases separating them. This CDR3 comprises 16 residues. Germline CDR1 reads KGHSH; CDR2 reads LQKENI. Here the CDR3 DNA reads TGTGCCAGCTCACCGCCGACAGGTCAGTCCTACAATGAGCAGTTCTTC. It encodes CASSPPTGQSYNEQFF.

V is TRBV5-6 and J is TRBJ2-5; no clear D gene. This CDR3 comprises 14 residues. The V and J ends lost 5 bases and 2 bases respectively, with 13 bases between them. From germline, CDR1 is SGHDT and CDR2 YYEEEE. CDR3 loop: CASSSVQLQETQYF. The CDR3 nucleotides are TGTGCCAGCAGTTCTGTCCAGCTTCAAGAGACCCAGTACTTC.

This chain uses TRBV29-1 with TRBJ2-7; TRBD2 matches 8 bases. The germline gives CDR1 SQVTM, CDR2 ANQGSEA. This CDR3 region has 11 residues. Unmatched junction bases numbered 0, after V lost 2 bases and J lost 6 bases. As DNA, the CDR3 is TGCAGCGTTGAACGGGGGGGCGAGCAGTACTTC. This gives the protein CSVERGGEQYF.